The 29 T cell receptor beta chains below all came from one sample that was sequenced in a study of CD8 T cells in Susac syndrome. With random hexamers, reverse transcription was performed on roughly 0.45 to 1 ug of RNA. MiXCR, run by TCRdb on the immunoSEQ multiplex PCR reads, gives a single entry per CDR3 protein. Here the sample spans roughly 140,000 distinct CDR3 sequences, approximately 94% being singletons. Sequenced material: CD4+ T cells from PBMCs. All receptors come from a human donor with Susac syndrome.

The chain joins TRBV2 to TRBJ1-1, with 7 nucleotides matching TRBD1. In germline, CDR1 is SNHLY, CDR2 FYNNEI. J gave up 10 bases and V 5 bases, and 16 bases lay outside the gene matches. The length of the CDR3 is 15 residues. Here the CDR3 reads CASSPTGSASESAFF. CDR3 nucleotide sequence: TGTGCCAGCAGTCCGACAGGGTCCGCGTCGGAGTCAGCTTTCTTT.

Only one count was recorded for this clonotype. The rearrangement links TRBV20-1 to TRBJ1-3; 8 nucleotides line up with TRBD1. CDR1 is DFQATT and CDR2 is SNEGSKA in the germline V gene (reference sequence). CDR3 length equals 15 residues. Trimming took 4 bases from V and 2 from J; bases not matched to a gene: 7. CDR3 in amino acids: CSAIDRGRPGNTIYF. The CDR3 bases are TGCAGTGCTATTGACAGGGGCCGACCTGGAAACACCATATATTTT.

The genes are TRBV28 and TRBJ2-2, with 7 bases matching TRBD2. The CDR3 sequence is 13 residues long. V lost 8 bases and J lost 1; bases outside the gene matches: 1. Germline V lookup: CDR1 MDHEN, CDR2 SYDVKM. In nucleotides, the CDR3 is TGTGCCAGCGGACTAGAGAACACCGGGGAGCTGTTTTTT. Its translation is CASGLENTGELFF. The whole variable domain, remainder taken from reference TRBV28 and TRBJ2-2, is DVKVTQSSRYLVKRTGEKVFLECVQDMDHENMFWYRQDPGLGLRLIYFSYDVKMKEKGDIPEGYSVSREKKERFSLILESASTNQTSMYLCASGLENTGELFFGEGSRLTVL.

This clonotype was recorded once. V and J are TRBV29-1 and TRBJ1-2, with 9 bases fitting TRBD1. With 4 bases clipped from V and 4 bases from J, the junction kept 4 bases outside the gene matches. CDR3 length: 13 amino acids. CDR1 and CDR2 from the germline V gene are SQVTM and ANQGSEA. The CDR3 sequence is CSVAGDRVYGYTF. The CDR3, as DNA: TGCAGCGTTGCAGGGGACAGGGTCTATGGCTACACCTTC.

This sequence joins TRBV4-1 and TRBJ1-2; 7 nucleotides align to TRBD1. Per the germline V gene, CDR1 is MGHRA and CDR2 is YSYEKL. The CDR3 extends over 16 amino acids. The V gene end was trimmed by 3 bases and the J gene end by 0 bases; junction bases not matched to a gene: 7. In nucleotides, the CDR3 is TGCGCCAGCAGCCACGGTGGGACAGAGGCTAACTATGGCTACACCTTC. It translates to CASSHGGTEANYGYTF.

CDR3 DNA sequence: TGTGCCAGCAGCCGTGGGTGGGATGAAAAACTGTTTTTT. It yields the protein CASSRGWDEKLFF. V usage is TRBV2 and J usage is TRBJ1-4; D gene uncertain. This CDR3 has 13 amino acids. Germline values: CDR1 SNHLY, CDR2 FYNNEI. V dropped 6 bases and J dropped 6 bases, with 11 bases sitting between them. Filled out from reference TRBV2 and TRBJ1-4, the complete variable domain reads EPEVTQTPSHQVTQMGQEVILRCVPISNHLYFYWYRQILGQKVEFLVSFYNNEISEKSEIFDDQFSVERPDGSNFTLKIRSTKLEDSAMYFCASSRGWDEKLFFGSGTQLSVL.

This chain connects TRBV7-2 to TRBJ2-5, with D possibly TRBD2 on 7 matching bases. Germline CDR1 and CDR2: SGHTA and FQGNSA. The CDR3 sequence is 14 residues long. V shed 4 bases and J shed 2 bases, with 11 bases lying between them. The CDR3, as DNA: TGTGCCAGCAGCTGGGGGGGGCCTCAAGAGACCCAGTACTTC. Translation: CASSWGGPQETQYF.

The rearrangement links TRBV12-3 or TRBV12-4 to TRBJ1-6, with unresolved D. The CDR3 has 12 residues. The V end lost 6 bases, the J end lost 10 bases, and 10 bases lay between the germline ends. Here the CDR3 reads CASRDSRSPLHF. The CDR3 coding sequence is TGTGCCAGCAGGGACTCGCGGTCACCCCTCCACTTT.

This chain links TRBV5-1 with TRBJ1-1, with D perhaps TRBD1 (6 bases). Deletions cut 6 bases from V and 1 base from J, with 13 bases between. The CDR3 spans 14 residues. Germline V lookup: CDR1 SGHRS, CDR2 YFSETQ. The CDR3 spells CASTGPGANTEAFF. CDR3 DNA sequence: TGCGCCAGCACGGGTCCAGGGGCGAACACTGAAGCTTTCTTT.

The chain couples TRBV6-6 to TRBJ2-2; no reliable D call. This CDR3 comprises 14 residues. V lost 0 bases, J lost 3 bases, and 5 bases lay in between. CDR1 and CDR2 (germline): MNHNY, SVGAGI (reference sequence). The CDR3 is CASSYSADTGELFF. CDR3 in DNA: TGTGCCAGCAGTTACTCGGCGGACACCGGGGAGCTGTTTTTT.

The chain uses TRBV6-6 and TRBJ2-7, with 10 positions matching TRBD1. This CDR3 has 16 residues. Per the germline V gene, CDR1 is MNHNY and CDR2 is SVGAGI (reference sequence). V lost 2 bases, J lost 3 bases, and 7 bases stayed unmatched. The CDR3 bases are TGTGCCAGCAGTTACGTGGACAGGGGGAGTATCTACGAGCAGTACTTC. This encodes CASSYVDRGSIYEQYF.

The rearrangement uses TRBV25-1 and TRBJ2-3; D may be TRBD2 (5 bases). The CDR3 is 15 residues long. Germline V CDR1 and CDR2: MGHDK, SYGVNS. With 3 bases removed from V and 1 base from J, the gap between germline ends came to 11 bases. The CDR3 region has the DNA TGTGCCAGCAGTGAGAAGGAGAGGGGCACAGATACGCAGTATTTT. Amino acids: CASSEKERGTDTQYF.

This clonotype appeared a single time. This chain joins TRBV20-1 and TRBJ2-6; no clear D gene. The V gene's germline CDR1 is DFQATT and CDR2 SNEGSKA (reference sequence). V was clipped by 4 bases and J by 0 bases, with 13 bases between them. CDR3 size: 16 residues. The CDR3 here is CSAKTYMSSGANVLTF. CDR3 in DNA: TGCAGTGCTAAGACCTATATGAGCTCTGGGGCCAACGTCCTGACTTTC.

This clonotype was observed once. The chain links TRBV12-3 or TRBV12-4 to TRBJ1-5; D gene unclear. The ends were cut back, 4 bases at V and 3 bases at J, with 1 base in the middle. This CDR3 is 11 amino acids long. CDR3 coding DNA: TGTGCCAGCAGTTCCAATCAGCCCCAGCATTTT. Residues: CASSSNQPQHF.

The chain joins TRBV9 to TRBJ1-2; TRBD1 agrees at 10 bases. This CDR3 contains 14 residues. Germline-derived CDR1 and CDR2 are SGDLS and YYNGEE. Losses at the gene ends were 1 base for V and 8 bases for J; bases not matched to a gene: 5. The CDR3 here is CASSVLTGGDGYTF. In nucleotides, the CDR3 is TGTGCCAGCAGCGTATTGACAGGGGGCGACGGCTACACCTTC.

The V gene is TRBV25-1, the J gene TRBJ1-6; D call uncertain. Trimming removed 4 bases from V and 7 bases from J, with 11 bases in between. The CDR3 covers 14 residues. Germline CDR1 MGHDK, CDR2 SYGVNS. The CDR3 sequence is CASSVFTGNSPLHF. The CDR3 DNA reads as TGTGCCAGCAGTGTCTTCACGGGGAATTCACCCCTCCACTTT. Complete variable domain (other parts from reference TRBV25-1 and TRBJ1-6): EADIYQTPRYLVIGTGKKITLECSQTMGHDKMYWYQQDPGMELHLIHYSYGVNSTEKGDLSSESTVSRIRTEHFPLTLESARPSHTSQYLCASSVFTGNSPLHFGNGTRLTVT.

The chain uses TRBV29-1 and TRBJ2-5; 8 nucleotides align to TRBD2. From germline, CDR1 is SQVTM and CDR2 ANQGSEA. The CDR3 covers 12 residues. The V and J ends lost 7 bases and 4 bases, in that order; junction bases with no gene match: 5. For the CDR3, the DNA is TGCAGCGCAGGTCTAGCGGGAGAGACCCAGTACTTC. Translation gives CSAGLAGETQYF. The full variable domain, completed using reference TRBV29-1 and TRBJ2-5, is SAVISQKPSRDICQRGTSLTIQCQVDSQVTMMFWYRQQPGQSLTLIATANQGSEATYESGFVIDKFPISRPNLTFSTLTVSNMSPEDSSIYLCSAGLAGETQYFGPGTRLLVL.

The chain has TRBV4-1 and TRBJ2-5; TRBD2 agrees at 9 bases. The germline V gene encodes CDR1 MGHRA and CDR2 YSYEKL. The junction had 11 bases not matched to a gene; V was cut back by 6 bases and J by 6 bases. The CDR3 has 15 residues. CDR3 in DNA: TGCGCCAGCAGTAAAAGTCTAGCGGGACAACAGACCCAGTACTTC. Translation: CASSKSLAGQQTQYF.

The chain carries TRBV5-1 and TRBJ2-1; 9 nucleotides align to TRBD2. J gave up 9 bases and V 5 bases, and 9 bases lay outside the gene matches. The CDR3 covers 14 residues. CDR1 and CDR2 from the germline V gene are SGHRS and YFSETQ. CDR3 in DNA: TGCGCCAGCAGAGTCGGCGGGGGGGCAGTTGAGCAGTTCTTC. It translates to CASRVGGGAVEQFF.

The chain combines TRBV7-2 with TRBJ2-5, with TRBD2 as a possible D gene (5 bases). Germline V gene lookup returns CDR1 SGHTA and CDR2 FQGNSA. This CDR3 region has 14 residues. V lost 5 bases, J lost 0 bases, and 10 bases lay in between. CDR3 residues: CASSMGVYQETQYF. The CDR3 DNA sequence: TGTGCCAGCAGCATGGGAGTCTACCAAGAGACCCAGTACTTC.

This clonotype appeared once. This chain uses TRBV23-1 with TRBJ1-3; tentatively, D is TRBD1 (5 bases). TRBV23-1 is annotated as an ORF whose role is uncertain. The CDR3 has 15 residues. Trimming took 6 bases from V and 0 from J, leaving 12 bases between them. CDR3 loop: CASRQENHSGNTIYF. As DNA, the CDR3 is TGCGCCAGCAGACAGGAGAACCACTCTGGAAACACCATATATTTT.

V gene TRBV9 combines with J gene TRBJ2-5; the D is unclear. V was cut by 0 bases and J by 0 bases, with 3 bases left in between. CDR1 is SGDLS, CDR2 YYNGEE, per germline. The CDR3 length is 13 residues. CDR3 in DNA: TGTGCCAGCAGCGTAGCGAACCAAGAGACCCAGTACTTC. Its translation is CASSVANQETQYF.

The chain uses TRBV25-1 and TRBJ1-1; perhaps TRBD1 as D (6 bases). Germline values: CDR1 MGHDK, CDR2 SYGVNS. The ends were cut back, 6 bases at V and 9 bases at J, with 14 bases in the middle. The CDR3 covers 12 residues. CDR3 amino acids: CASRTGNWKAFF. CDR3 nucleotides: TGTGCCAGCAGAACAGGGAACTGGAAAGCTTTCTTT.

This rearrangement joins TRBV4-1 to TRBJ1-3, with D unresolved. The CDR3 spans 16 residues. Germline CDR1 MGHRA, CDR2 YSYEKL. V was cut by 1 base and J by 4 bases, with 14 bases left in between. CDR3 DNA: TGCGCCAGCAGCCAAGTCGGGCGGGGTGGAGGAAACACCATATATTTT. The encoded protein is CASSQVGRGGGNTIYF.

The rearrangement uses TRBV9 and TRBJ1-3, with D possibly TRBD1 on 6 matching bases. Looked up from germline, CDR1 is SGDLS and CDR2 is YYNGEE. V was trimmed by 3 bases and J by 0 bases, leaving 13 bases between them. There are 16 residues in the CDR3. This CDR3 is CASSEGGWSSGNTIYF. Written as DNA, the CDR3 is TGTGCCAGCAGCGAGGGGGGTTGGAGCTCTGGAAACACCATATATTTT. Together with reference TRBV9 and TRBJ1-3, the CDR3 gives the full variable domain: DSGVTQTPKHLITATGQRVTLRCSPRSGDLSVYWYQQSLDQGLQFLIQYYNGEERAKGNILERFSAQQFPDLHSELNLSSLELGDSALYFCASSEGGWSSGNTIYFGEGSWLTVV.

The chain uses TRBV20-1 and TRBJ1-1; D perhaps matches TRBD1 (6 bases). Germline CDR1 reads DFQATT; CDR2 reads SNEGSKA (reference sequence). This CDR3 region has 13 residues. Trimming cost V 5 bases and J 4 bases, with 14 bases left between them. The CDR3 region has the DNA TGCAGTGCTTTTGAGGGAGGGGGCACTGAAGCTTTCTTT. This gives the protein CSAFEGGGTEAFF.

The chain employs TRBV5-6 and TRBJ1-2, with 10 bases identical to TRBD1. The junction had 4 bases not matched to a gene; V was cut back by 0 bases and J by 5 bases. The CDR3 has 15 residues. The germline V gene has CDR1 SGHDT and CDR2 YYEEEE. CDR3 sequence (DNA): TGTGCCAGCAGCTTGGGGGACAGGGGCTCTTATGGCTACACCTTC. This translates into CASSLGDRGSYGYTF.

The chain has TRBV5-6 and TRBJ1-6; no firm D call. CDR1 and CDR2 (germline): SGHDT, YYEEEE. V was trimmed by 4 bases and J by 11 bases, leaving 13 bases between them. There are 13 residues in the CDR3. The CDR3 DNA follows: TGTGCCAGCAGCCCGGCCAGGACTGCACCCCTCCACTTT. It translates to CASSPARTAPLHF.

The chain carries TRBV19 and TRBJ1-1; D is possibly TRBD1 (6 bases). CDR1 LNHDA and CDR2 SQIVND come from the germline V gene (reference sequence). V lost 8 bases and J lost 3, with 13 bases in between. The CDR3 sequence is 13 residues long. The CDR3 coding sequence is TGTGCCAGTTCTAGGGGGAAGGACACTGAAGCTTTCTTT. Translated: CASSRGKDTEAFF.